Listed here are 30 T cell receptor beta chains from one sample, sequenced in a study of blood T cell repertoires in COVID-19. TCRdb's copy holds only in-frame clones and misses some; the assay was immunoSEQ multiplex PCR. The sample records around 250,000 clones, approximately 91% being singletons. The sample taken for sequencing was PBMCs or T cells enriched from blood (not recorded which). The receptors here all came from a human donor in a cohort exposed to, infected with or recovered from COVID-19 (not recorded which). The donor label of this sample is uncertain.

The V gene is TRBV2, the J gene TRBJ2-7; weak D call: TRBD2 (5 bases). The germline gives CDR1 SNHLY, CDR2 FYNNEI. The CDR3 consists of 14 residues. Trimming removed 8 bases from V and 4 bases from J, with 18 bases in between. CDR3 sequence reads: CASRRAAAGYEQYF. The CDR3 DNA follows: TGTGCCAGCCGAAGGGCAGCGGCTGGGTACGAGCAGTACTTC. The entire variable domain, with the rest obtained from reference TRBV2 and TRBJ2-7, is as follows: EPEVTQTPSHQVTQMGQEVILRCVPISNHLYFYWYRQILGQKVEFLVSFYNNEISEKSEIFDDQFSVERPDGSNFTLKIRSTKLEDSAMYFCASRRAAAGYEQYFGPGTRLTVT.

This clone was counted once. This CDR3 is CASKPGQGYEQYF. The CDR3 coding sequence is TGTGCCAGCAAGCCGGGACAGGGCTACGAGCAGTACTTC. This sequence joins TRBV6-5 and TRBJ2-7; 9 bases fit TRBD1. From germline, CDR1 is MNHEY and CDR2 SVGAGI. The CDR3 loop spans 13 amino acids. With V trimmed by 7 bases and J by 3 bases, 4 bases remained unmatched.

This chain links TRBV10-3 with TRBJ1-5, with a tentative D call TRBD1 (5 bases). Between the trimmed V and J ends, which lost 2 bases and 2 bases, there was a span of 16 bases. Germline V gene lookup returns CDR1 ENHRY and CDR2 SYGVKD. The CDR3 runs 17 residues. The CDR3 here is CAISEGQGGTGNQPQHF. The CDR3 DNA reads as TGTGCCATCAGTGAGGGCCAGGGCGGTACCGGCAATCAGCCCCAGCATTTT.

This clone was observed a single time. The CDR3 sequence: CAISEWENRGNTIYF. Here the CDR3 DNA reads TGTGCCATCAGTGAGTGGGAGAATAGAGGAAACACCATATATTTT. V usage is TRBV10-3 and J usage is TRBJ1-3; the D is unclear. The CDR3 sequence is 15 residues long. Germline CDR1 is ENHRY and CDR2 is SYGVKD. With 1 base removed from V and 4 bases from J, the gap between germline ends came to 11 bases.

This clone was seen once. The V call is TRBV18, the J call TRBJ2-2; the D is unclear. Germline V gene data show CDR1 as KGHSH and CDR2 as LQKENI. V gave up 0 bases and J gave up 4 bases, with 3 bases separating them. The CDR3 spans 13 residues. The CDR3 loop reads CASSPPGTGELFF. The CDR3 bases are TGTGCCAGCTCACCACCCGGCACCGGGGAGCTGTTTTTT.

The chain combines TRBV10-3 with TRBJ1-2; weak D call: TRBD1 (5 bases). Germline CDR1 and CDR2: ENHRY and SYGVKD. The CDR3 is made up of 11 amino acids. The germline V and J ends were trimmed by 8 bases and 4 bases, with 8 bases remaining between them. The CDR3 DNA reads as TGTGCCATCGGACAACTCTATGGCTACACCTTC. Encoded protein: CAIGQLYGYTF.

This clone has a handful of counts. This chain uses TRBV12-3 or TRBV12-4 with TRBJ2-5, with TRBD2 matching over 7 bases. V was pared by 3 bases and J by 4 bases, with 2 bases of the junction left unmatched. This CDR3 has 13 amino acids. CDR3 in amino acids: CASSLGGTETQYF. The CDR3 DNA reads TGTGCCAGCAGTTTGGGGGGGACAGAGACCCAGTACTTC.

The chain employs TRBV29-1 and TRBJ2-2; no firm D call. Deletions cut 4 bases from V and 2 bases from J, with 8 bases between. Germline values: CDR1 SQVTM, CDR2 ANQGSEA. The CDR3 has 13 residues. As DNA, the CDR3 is TGCAGCGTTGGAACAGTCAACACCGGGGAGCTGTTTTTT. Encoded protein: CSVGTVNTGELFF.

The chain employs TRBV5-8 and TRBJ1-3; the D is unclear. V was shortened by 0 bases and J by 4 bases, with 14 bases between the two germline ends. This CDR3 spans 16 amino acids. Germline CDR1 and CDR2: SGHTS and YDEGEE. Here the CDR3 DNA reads TGTGCCAGCAGCTTGGTGGCGACACCTAAAGGAAACACCATATATTTT. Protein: CASSLVATPKGNTIYF.

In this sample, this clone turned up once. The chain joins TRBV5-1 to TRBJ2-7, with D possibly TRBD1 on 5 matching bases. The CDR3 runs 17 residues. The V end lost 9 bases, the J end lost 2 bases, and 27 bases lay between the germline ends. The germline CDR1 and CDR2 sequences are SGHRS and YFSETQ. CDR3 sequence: CAINSGGATTPPYEQYF. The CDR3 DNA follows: TGCGCCATCAATTCTGGTGGGGCTACAACGCCCCCCTACGAGCAGTACTTC.

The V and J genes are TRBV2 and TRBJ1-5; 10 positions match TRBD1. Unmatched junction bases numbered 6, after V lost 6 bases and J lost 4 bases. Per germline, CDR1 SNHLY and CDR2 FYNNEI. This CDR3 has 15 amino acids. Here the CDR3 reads CASSGPGQGNQPQHF. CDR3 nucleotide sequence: TGTGCCAGCAGCGGGCCGGGACAGGGGAATCAGCCCCAGCATTTT.

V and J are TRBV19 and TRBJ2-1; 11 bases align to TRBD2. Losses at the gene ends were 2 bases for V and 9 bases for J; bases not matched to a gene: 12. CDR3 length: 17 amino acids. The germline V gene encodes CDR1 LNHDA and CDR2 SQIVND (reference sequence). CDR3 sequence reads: CASSISTVAGGLSEQFF. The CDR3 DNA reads TGTGCCAGTAGTATATCAACGGTAGCGGGGGGGCTGAGTGAGCAGTTCTTC.

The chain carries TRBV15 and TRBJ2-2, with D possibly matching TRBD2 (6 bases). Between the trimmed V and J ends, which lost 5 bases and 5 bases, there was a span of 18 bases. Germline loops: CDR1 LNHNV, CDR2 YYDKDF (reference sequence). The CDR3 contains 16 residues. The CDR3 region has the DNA TGTGCCACCAGCGAAGGAGGAGGGAGAGAAACCGGGGAGCTGTTTTTT. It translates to CATSEGGGRETGELFF. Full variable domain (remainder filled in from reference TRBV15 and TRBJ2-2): DAMVIQNPRYQVTQFGKPVTLSCSQTLNHNVMYWYQQKSSQAPKLLFHYYDKDFNNEADTPDNFQSRRPNTSFCFLDIRSPGLGDTAMYLCATSEGGGRETGELFFGEGSRLTVL.

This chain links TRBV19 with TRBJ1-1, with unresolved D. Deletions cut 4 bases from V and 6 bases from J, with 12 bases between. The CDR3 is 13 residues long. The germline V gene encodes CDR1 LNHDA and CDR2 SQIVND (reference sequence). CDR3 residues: CASSSLVHPEAFF. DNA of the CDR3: TGTGCCAGTAGTAGTCTGGTACACCCTGAAGCTTTCTTT.

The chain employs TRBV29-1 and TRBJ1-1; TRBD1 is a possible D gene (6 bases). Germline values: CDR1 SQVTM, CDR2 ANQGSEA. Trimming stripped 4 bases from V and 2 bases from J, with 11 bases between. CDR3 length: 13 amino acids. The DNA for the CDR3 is TGCAGCGTTGGTTTACAGGGAAACACTGAAGCTTTCTTT. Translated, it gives CSVGLQGNTEAFF.

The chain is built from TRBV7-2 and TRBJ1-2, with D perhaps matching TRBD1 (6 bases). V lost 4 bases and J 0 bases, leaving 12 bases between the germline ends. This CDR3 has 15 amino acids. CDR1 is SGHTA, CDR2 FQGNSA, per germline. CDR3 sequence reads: CASSSGQYPNYGYTF. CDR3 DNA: TGTGCCAGCAGCTCAGGACAGTATCCTAACTATGGCTACACCTTC.

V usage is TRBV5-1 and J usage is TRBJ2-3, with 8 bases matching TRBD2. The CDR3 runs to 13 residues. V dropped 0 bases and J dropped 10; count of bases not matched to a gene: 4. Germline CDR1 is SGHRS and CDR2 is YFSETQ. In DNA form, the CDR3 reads TGCGCCAGCAGCTTGGGGGAGGGACTAGCGCAGTATTTT. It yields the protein CASSLGEGLAQYF.

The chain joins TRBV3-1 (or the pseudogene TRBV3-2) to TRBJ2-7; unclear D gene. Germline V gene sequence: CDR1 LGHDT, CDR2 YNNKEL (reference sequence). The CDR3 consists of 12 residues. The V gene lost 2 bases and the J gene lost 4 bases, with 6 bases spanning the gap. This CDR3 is CASSQYRYEQYF. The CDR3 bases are TGTGCCAGCAGCCAATACAGATACGAGCAGTACTTC.

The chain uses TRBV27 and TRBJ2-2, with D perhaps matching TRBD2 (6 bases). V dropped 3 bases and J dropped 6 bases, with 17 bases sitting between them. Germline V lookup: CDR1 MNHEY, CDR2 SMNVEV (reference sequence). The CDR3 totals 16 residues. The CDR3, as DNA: TGTGCCAGCAGTTTTGTCTGGGGATCGGGGGCCGGGGAGCTGTTTTTT. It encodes CASSFVWGSGAGELFF.

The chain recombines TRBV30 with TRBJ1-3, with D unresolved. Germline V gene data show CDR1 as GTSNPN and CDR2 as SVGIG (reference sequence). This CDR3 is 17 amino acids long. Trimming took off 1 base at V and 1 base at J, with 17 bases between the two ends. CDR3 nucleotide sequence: TGTGCCTGGAGTGGGAGCTCGATGTCCTGGTCTGGAAACACCATATATTTT. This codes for CAWSGSSMSWSGNTIYF.

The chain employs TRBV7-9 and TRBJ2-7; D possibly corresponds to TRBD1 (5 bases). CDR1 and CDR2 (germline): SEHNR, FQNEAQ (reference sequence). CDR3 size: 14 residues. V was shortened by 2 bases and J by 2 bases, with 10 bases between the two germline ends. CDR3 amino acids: CASSLQGHPYEQYF. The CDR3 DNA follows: TGTGCCAGCAGCTTACAGGGCCACCCCTACGAGCAGTACTTC.

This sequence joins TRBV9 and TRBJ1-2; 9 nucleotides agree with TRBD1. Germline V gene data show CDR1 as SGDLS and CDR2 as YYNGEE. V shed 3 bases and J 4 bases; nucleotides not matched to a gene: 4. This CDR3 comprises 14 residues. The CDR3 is CASSGRDRVYGYTF. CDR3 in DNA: TGTGCCAGCAGCGGCCGGGACAGGGTCTATGGCTACACCTTC. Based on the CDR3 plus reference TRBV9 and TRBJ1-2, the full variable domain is DSGVTQTPKHLITATGQRVTLRCSPRSGDLSVYWYQQSLDQGLQFLIQYYNGEERAKGNILERFSAQQFPDLHSELNLSSLELGDSALYFCASSGRDRVYGYTFGSGTRLTVV.

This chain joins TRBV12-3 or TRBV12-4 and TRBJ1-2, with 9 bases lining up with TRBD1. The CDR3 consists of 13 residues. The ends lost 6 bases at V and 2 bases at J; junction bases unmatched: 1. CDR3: CASRGQGNYGYTF. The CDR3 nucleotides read TGTGCCAGCAGGGGACAGGGAAACTATGGCTACACCTTC.

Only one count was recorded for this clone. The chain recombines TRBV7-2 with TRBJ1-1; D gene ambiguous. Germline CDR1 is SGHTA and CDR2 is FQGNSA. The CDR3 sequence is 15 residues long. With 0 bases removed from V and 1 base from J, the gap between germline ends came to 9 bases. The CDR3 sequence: CASSLAGGGNTEAFF. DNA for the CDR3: TGTGCCAGCAGCTTAGCAGGAGGCGGGAACACTGAAGCTTTCTTT. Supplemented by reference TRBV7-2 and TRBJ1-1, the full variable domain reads GAGVSQSPSNKVTEKGKDVELRCDPISGHTALYWYRQSLGQGLEFLIYFQGNSAPDKSGLPSDRFSAERTGGSVSTLTIQRTQQEDSAVYLCASSLAGGGNTEAFFGQGTRLTVV.

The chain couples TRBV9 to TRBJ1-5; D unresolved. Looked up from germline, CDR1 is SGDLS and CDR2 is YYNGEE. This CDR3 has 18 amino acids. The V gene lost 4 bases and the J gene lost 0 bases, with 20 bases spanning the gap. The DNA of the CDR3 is TGTGCCAGCAGCCAGGAGGCGCAGGCGGGGATTAGCAATCAGCCCCAGCATTTT. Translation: CASSQEAQAGISNQPQHF.

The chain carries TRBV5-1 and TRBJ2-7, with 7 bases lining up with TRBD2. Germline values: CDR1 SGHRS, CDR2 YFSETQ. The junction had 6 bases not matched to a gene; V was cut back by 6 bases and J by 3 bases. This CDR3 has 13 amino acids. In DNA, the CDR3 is TGCGCCAGCAACGGGGGGTCGCACTACGAGCAGTACTTC. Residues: CASNGGSHYEQYF.

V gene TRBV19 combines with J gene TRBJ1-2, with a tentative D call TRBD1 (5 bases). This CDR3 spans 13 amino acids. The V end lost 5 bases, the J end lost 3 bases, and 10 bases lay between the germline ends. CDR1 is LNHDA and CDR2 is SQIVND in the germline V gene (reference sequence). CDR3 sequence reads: CASSWGVDYGYTF. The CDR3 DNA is TGTGCCAGTAGTTGGGGCGTGGACTATGGCTACACCTTC.

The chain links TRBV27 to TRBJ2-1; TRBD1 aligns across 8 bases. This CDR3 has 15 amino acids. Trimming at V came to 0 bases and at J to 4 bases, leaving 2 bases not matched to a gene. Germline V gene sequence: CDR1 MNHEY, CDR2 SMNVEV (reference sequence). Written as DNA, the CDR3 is TGTGCCAGCAGTTTATCGGGACAGGCATACAATGAGCAGTTCTTC. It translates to CASSLSGQAYNEQFF.

CDR3 bases: TGTGCCAGCAGCTTAAGCGGCCAAGAGACCCAGTACTTC. Residues: CASSLSGQETQYF. The chain has TRBV7-2 and TRBJ2-5; perhaps TRBD2 as D (5 bases). V dropped 2 bases and J dropped 1 base, with 5 bases sitting between them. Germline CDR1 SGHTA, CDR2 FQGNSA. The CDR3 totals 13 residues.

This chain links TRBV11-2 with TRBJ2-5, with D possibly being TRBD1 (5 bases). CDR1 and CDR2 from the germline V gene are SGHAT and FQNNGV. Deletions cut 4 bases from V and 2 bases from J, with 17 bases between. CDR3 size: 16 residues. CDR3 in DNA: TGTGCCAGCAGCTCTCCCAGGGTTTTAGGGCAAGAGACCCAGTACTTC. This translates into CASSSPRVLGQETQYF.